The TCR gamma chain described here comes from a study of gamma-delta chains in newborns, infants, children. About the study: Polyclonal expansion of innate γδ T cells after birth follows microbial exposure.

This clone is large (0.1 to 1%). Looked up from germline, CDR1 is GITISATS and CDR2 is ISYDGTV (reference sequence). The CDR3 runs to 14 residues. Unmatched junction bases numbered 5, after V lost 1 base and J lost 2 bases. TCRdb ran CATT on the reads. The table has 950 to 1,300 gamma-chain clones, about 2.5% seen once; the top ten hold roughly 20%. The clonotype comes from a child who was a newborn, infant or young child, either healthy, febrile or measles-vaccinated (not recorded which). V usage is TRGV9 and J usage is TRGJ1 or TRGJ2. Sequenced material: blood. The CDR3 loop is CALWEVLDYYKKLF. DNA for the CDR3: TGTGCCTTGTGGGAGGTCCTGGATTATTATAAGAAACTCTTT.